Described below is a single T cell receptor (beta chain) sequence and its context. The total RNA came straight from whole blood, and T cells were not sorted beforehand. Using eight separate reactions per sample, the authors generated cDNA. Template-switch reactions added UMIs with a 6-nucleotide sample barcode. Nested PCRs (around 15 and 9 cycles, two total) were applied to TCRalpha and TCRbeta cDNA. TCRdb reanalyzed the 5' RACE reads and collapses them to one entry per CDR3 protein, without DNA. The sample holds about 420,000 distinct CDR3 sequences. The CDR3 has 13 residues. From germline, CDR1 is WNHNN and CDR2 SYGVQD (reference sequence). The entry originates in a study of monozygotic twins with inflammatory bowel disease.

The source of this sequence is a human donor with ulcerative colitis or Crohn's disease, or a healthy co-twin of an affected twin (not recorded which). The rearrangement links TRBV10-1 to TRBJ1-2. Sequencing was performed on blood. The CDR3: CASSEDPNYGYTF.